This T cell receptor delta chain was recovered during a study of γδ T cells in repeated Plasmodium falciparum infection. Study as a whole: The natural-infection arm compared Malian children under seasonal malaria with matched Australian children.

Study conclusions and caveats: Vgamma9/Vdelta2+ repertoires stayed stably polyclonal over time and infection. Malian children's Vdelta2-negative repertoires appeared more expanded and less diverse than Australians'.

Comments on this clone: Its antigen is still unknown. A read error is likely here: a far larger clone is one base away. The sample holds other DNA sequences that translate to the same CDR3.

V shed 0 bases and J shed 0 bases, with 13 bases lying between them. Germline assignment: CDR1 GEAIGNYY and CDR2 EKD. This CDR3 spans 16 amino acids. TCRdb re-identified clones in the multiplex PCR reads via CATT. The data contain 93,000 or so delta-chain clones, less than 1% of them singletons. Flow sorting of PBMC yielded separate Vgamma9/Vdelta2+ and Vdelta2-negative gammadelta T cell populations for bulk repertoire analysis. The sample was gamma-delta T cells from blood. The sequence was collected from a pool of human donors (malaria-infected and uninfected, not separated). The chain is built from TRDV2 and TRDJ1; D unclear. The J gene is not listed in TCRdb, so it was assigned here from a DNA match to germline. DNA of the CDR3: TGTGCCTGTGACACCCACCTAACAAAAAACACCGATAAACTCATCTTT. This codes for CACDTHLTKNTDKLIF.